The rows below give T cell receptor beta chains drawn from one sample of a study of cytomegalovirus exposure and HLA in healthy donors. The data were produced by immunoSEQ multiplex PCR, yet TCRdb's version contains in-frame clones alone and is incomplete. This table holds roughly 100,000 clones, 77% found once. The sample consisted of PBMCs. The receptors were sampled from a male donor in good health and CMV-seropositive. Both conserved end residues are part of each CDR3. A D gene is named only where the DNA matches it firmly. Clone size appears in some rows only: once, few, many, or a class for an expanded clone.

j_call,d_call,v_call,cdr3_length,clone_size,cdr3_aa,cdr3_nt
TRBJ2-1,TRBD2,TRBV10-3,15,-,CAISPGLAGYNEQFF,TGTGCCATCAGTCCTGGACTAGCGGGGTACAATGAGCAGTTCTTC
TRBJ1-2,-,TRBV28,12,-,CASTGSWSGYTF,TGTGCCAGCACTGGGAGTTGGTCTGGCTACACCTTC
TRBJ2-4,-,TRBV7-9,14,few,CASSPGRGENIQYF,TGTGCCAGCAGCCCAGGCAGGGGTGAAAACATTCAGTACTTC
TRBJ2-3,-,TRBV19,14,few,CASSTPGLGDTQYF,TGTGCCAGTAGTACACCGGGACTCGGGGATACGCAGTATTTT
TRBJ1-1,-,TRBV28,11,-,CASTINTEAFF,TGTGCCAGCACAATTAACACTGAAGCTTTCTTT
TRBJ1-2,-,TRBV10-3,16,-,CAIRQGQGYNNYGYTF,TGTGCCATCAGGCAGGGTCAGGGATATAATAACTATGGCTACACCTTC
TRBJ2-3,TRBD2,TRBV5-1,14,-,CASSRSTSPDTQYF,TGCGCCAGCAGCCGCTCGACTAGCCCAGATACGCAGTATTTT
TRBJ2-2,-,TRBV7-9,13,-,CASSFEFGGELFF,TGTGCCAGCAGCTTTGAGTTTGGCGGGGAGCTGTTTTTT
TRBJ2-3,TRBD1,TRBV6-5,14,-,CATSGTGGSNTQYF,TGTGCCACCTCGGGAACAGGGGGCTCGAATACGCAGTATTTT
TRBJ1-4,-,TRBV5-1,15,-,CASSPRGPGQEKLFF,TGCGCCAGCAGCCCTAGGGGCCCTGGACAAGAAAAACTGTTTTTT
TRBJ1-2,TRBD1,TRBV28,14,-,CASSRTGLLYGYTF,TGTGCCAGCAGCCGGACAGGACTATTGTATGGCTACACCTTC
TRBJ2-5,-,TRBV6-6,15,-,CASSYSRGSQETQYF,TGTGCCAGCAGTTACTCGCGGGGCAGTCAAGAGACCCAGTACTTC
TRBJ1-4,TRBD1,TRBV5-1,15,-,CASSSGQASNEKLFF,TGCGCCAGCAGCTCTGGACAGGCGAGTAATGAAAAACTGTTTTTT
TRBJ1-5,TRBD1,TRBV29-1,12,-,CSVGTVGQPQHF,TGCAGCGTCGGGACAGTCGGTCAGCCCCAGCATTTT
TRBJ2-1,-,TRBV19,14,-,CASSLGVGYNEQFF,TGTGCCAGTAGCCTCGGGGTCGGCTACAATGAGCAGTTCTTC
TRBJ2-4,TRBD2,TRBV28,21,few,CASSSSGRLAELNLAKNIQYF,TGTGCCAGCAGTTCCTCCGGGAGACTAGCGGAACTAAACCTAGCCAAAAACATTCAGTACTTC
TRBJ2-1,TRBD2,TRBV18,13,-,CASSPRLADEQFF,TGTGCCAGCTCACCCCGCCTAGCGGATGAGCAGTTCTTC
TRBJ2-6,TRBD1,TRBV11-2,18,few,CASSFRTGVSSGANGLTF,TGTGCCAGCAGCTTTCGGACAGGGGTCAGCTCTGGGGCCAACGGCCTGACTTTC
TRBJ1-1,-,TRBV19,13,-,CASSIDRYTEAFF,TGTGCCAGTAGTATCGACAGATACACTGAAGCTTTCTTT
TRBJ1-3,-,TRBV4-3,11,-,CASSRAGTIYF,TGCGCCAGCAGCCGAGCCGGGACCATATATTTT
TRBJ2-1,-,TRBV6-1,15,once,CASRPTTSSYNEQFF,TGTGCCAGCAGACCAACTACGAGCTCCTACAATGAGCAGTTCTTC
TRBJ2-7,TRBD1,TRBV7-9,15,-,CASSRPGQSSYEQYF,TGTGCCAGCAGCCGTCCGGGACAGAGCTCCTACGAGCAGTACTTC
TRBJ2-5,TRBD2,TRBV27,15,few,CASSPGAGAHETQYF,TGTGCCAGCAGTCCGGGTGCGGGAGCCCACGAGACCCAGTACTTC
TRBJ2-2,TRBD1,TRBV19,16,-,CASSQRTGGFFGELFF,TGTGCCAGTAGTCAACGGACAGGGGGCTTCTTCGGGGAGCTGTTTTTT
TRBJ2-7,-,TRBV9,16,few,CASSPGVALTTYEQYF,TGTGCCAGCAGCCCCGGCGTAGCGCTGACAACCTACGAGCAGTACTTC
TRBJ2-1,-,TRBV20-1,11,-,CSASEEPQQFF,TGCAGTGCTAGTGAGGAGCCCCAGCAGTTCTTC
TRBJ2-7,-,TRBV7-8,11,-,CASSTSYEQYF,TGTGCCAGCAGCACTAGCTACGAGCAGTACTTC
TRBJ2-1,-,TRBV9,14,-,CASSVADKGGEQFF,TGTGCCAGCAGCGTAGCCGATAAGGGAGGTGAGCAGTTCTTC
TRBJ1-1,TRBD1,TRBV28,13,-,CASTGQGNTEAFF,TGTGCCAGCACCGGACAGGGGAACACTGAAGCTTTCTTT
TRBJ2-2,TRBD2,TRBV5-1,16,-,CASSLASGRLTGELFF,TGCGCCAGCAGCTTGGCTAGCGGGAGACTCACCGGGGAGCTGTTTTTT
TRBJ2-7,-,TRBV28,15,once,CASRSWLAATYEQYF,TGTGCCAGCAGATCTTGGTTAGCGGCCACCTACGAGCAGTACTTC